What follows is one T cell receptor beta chain and its context. Its matching antigen is unknown. The PCR ran on 60 Vbeta and 13 Jbeta primers. TCRdb's table, derived via immunoSEQ multiplex PCR, lists solely in-frame clones and lacks some. The table records 80,000 to 130,000 clones, around 80% of them present only once. This specimen comes from a study of cytomegalovirus exposure and HLA in healthy donors. V dropped 4 bases and J dropped 5; count of bases not matched to a gene: 5. The CDR3 is made up of 13 amino acids. Germline V gene lookup returns CDR1 SEHNR and CDR2 FQNEAQ (reference sequence). Study outcomes and limitations: Listed as cytomegalovirus-associated were roughly 180 TCR beta chains.

The receptor was derived from a male donor in good health and CMV-seropositive. This rearrangement joins TRBV7-9 to TRBJ2-7; 7 bases align to TRBD1. The material sequenced was PBMCs. This chain's CDR3 is CASSSDRENEQYF. The CDR3 DNA is TGTGCCAGCAGCTCCGACAGGGAAAACGAGCAGTACTTC.